The present T cell receptor (beta chain) was sequenced within a study of T cell repertoires in aging, cancer and after chemotherapy. The overall study: Donors were grouped into six age bands spanning 30 or younger through 70 or older.

This clonotype was seen a handful of times. Its antigen is currently unknown. The study's findings and limits: Compared with age-matched healthy donors, untreated hematological or solid cancer patients showed higher blood TCR clonality. Across the chemotherapy interval, each cancer cohort showed higher median generation probability, suggesting thymic rebound.

The germline CDR1 and CDR2 sequences are SGHKS and YYEKEE (reference sequence). There are 14 residues in the CDR3. Trimming cost V 3 bases and J 1 base, with 10 bases left between them. Peripheral blood genomic DNA, not sorted cells or RNA, was the template. A mixed TRB-A/B primer pool amplified rearranged TRB by multiplex touch-down PCR. TCRdb re-analysed the multiplex PCR reads in MiXCR, keeping a single row per CDR3 protein. The sample includes some 10,000 distinct CDR3 sequences, under 50% seen only once; the top ten take roughly 8.2%. J is TRBJ2-5 and V is TRBV5-5; D is possibly TRBD1 or TRBD2 (5 bases each). Source material: blood. This clonotype originated in a human donor in good health. CDR3 DNA sequence: TGTGCCAGCAGCTATGCAGGGACCCAAGAGACCCAGTACTTC. It specifies CASSYAGTQETQYF. Combining the CDR3 with reference TRBV5-5 and TRBJ2-5 gives the whole variable domain DAGVTQSPTHLIKTRGQQVTLRCSPISGHKSVSWYQQVLGQGPQFIFQYYEKEERGRGNFPDRFSARQFPNYSSELNVNALLLGDSALYLCASSYAGTQETQYFGPGTRLLVL.